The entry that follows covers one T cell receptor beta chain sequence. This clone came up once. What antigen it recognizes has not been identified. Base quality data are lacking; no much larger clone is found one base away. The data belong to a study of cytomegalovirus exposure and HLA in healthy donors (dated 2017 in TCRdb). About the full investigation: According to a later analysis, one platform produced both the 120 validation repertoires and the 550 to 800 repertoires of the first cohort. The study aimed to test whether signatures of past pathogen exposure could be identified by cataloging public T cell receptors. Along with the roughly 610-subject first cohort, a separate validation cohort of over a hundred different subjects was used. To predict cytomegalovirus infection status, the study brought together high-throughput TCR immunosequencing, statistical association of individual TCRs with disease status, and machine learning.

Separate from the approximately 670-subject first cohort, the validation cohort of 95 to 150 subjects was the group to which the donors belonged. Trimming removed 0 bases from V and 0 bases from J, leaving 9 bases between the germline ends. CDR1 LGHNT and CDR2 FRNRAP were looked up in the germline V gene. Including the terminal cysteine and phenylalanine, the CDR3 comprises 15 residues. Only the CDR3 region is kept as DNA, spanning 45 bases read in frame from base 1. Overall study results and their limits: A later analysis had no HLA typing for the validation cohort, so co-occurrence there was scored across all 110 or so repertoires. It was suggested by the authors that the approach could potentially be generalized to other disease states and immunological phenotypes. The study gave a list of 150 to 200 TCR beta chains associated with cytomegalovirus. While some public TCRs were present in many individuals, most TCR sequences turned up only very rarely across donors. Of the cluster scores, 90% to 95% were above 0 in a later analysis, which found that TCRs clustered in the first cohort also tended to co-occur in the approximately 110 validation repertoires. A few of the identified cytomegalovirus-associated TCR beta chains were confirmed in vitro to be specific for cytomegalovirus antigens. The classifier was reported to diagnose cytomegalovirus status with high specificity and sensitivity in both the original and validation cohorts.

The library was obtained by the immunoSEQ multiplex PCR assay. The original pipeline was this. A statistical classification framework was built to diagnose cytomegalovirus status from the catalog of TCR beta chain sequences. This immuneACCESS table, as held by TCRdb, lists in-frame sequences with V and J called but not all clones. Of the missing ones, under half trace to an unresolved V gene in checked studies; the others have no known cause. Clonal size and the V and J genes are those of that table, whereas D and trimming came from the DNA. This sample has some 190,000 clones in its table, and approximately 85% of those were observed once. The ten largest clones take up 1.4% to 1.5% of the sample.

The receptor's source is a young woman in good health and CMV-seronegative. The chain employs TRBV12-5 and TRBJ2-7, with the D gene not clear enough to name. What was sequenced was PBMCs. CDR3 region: CASGLVPLGSYEQYF. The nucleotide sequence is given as TGTGCTAGTGGTTTGGTACCTCTAGGCTCCTACGAGCAGTACTTC.